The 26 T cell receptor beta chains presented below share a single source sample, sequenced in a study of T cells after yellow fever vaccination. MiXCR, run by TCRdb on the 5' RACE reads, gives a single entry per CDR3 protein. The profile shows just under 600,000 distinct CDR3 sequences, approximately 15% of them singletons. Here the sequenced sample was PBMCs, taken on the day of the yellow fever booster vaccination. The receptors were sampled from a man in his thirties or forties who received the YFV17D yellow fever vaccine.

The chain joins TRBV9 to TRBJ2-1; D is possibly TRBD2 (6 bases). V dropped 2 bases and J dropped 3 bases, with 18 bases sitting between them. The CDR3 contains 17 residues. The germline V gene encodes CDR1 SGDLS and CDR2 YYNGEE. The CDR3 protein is CASSVSPGLASYNEQFF. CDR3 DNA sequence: TGTGCCAGCAGCGTCTCCCCCGGGCTAGCGAGCTACAATGAGCAGTTCTTC.

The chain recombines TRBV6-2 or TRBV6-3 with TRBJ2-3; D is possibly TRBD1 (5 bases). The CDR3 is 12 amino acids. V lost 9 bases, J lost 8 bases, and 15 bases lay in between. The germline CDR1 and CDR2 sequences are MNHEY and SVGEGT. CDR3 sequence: CASDSAGSTQYF. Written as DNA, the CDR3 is TGTGCCAGTGACAGCGCAGGCAGTACGCAGTATTTT.

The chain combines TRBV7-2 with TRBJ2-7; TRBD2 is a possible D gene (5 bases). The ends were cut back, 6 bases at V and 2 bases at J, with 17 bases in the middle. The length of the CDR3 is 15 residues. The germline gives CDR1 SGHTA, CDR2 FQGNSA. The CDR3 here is CASRELGPGAYEQYF. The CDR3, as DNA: TGTGCCAGCAGGGAACTAGGGCCCGGGGCCTACGAGCAGTACTTC.

CDR3: CASSPKIQDNEQFF. CDR3 DNA: TGTGCCAGCTCACCCAAGATCCAGGACAATGAGCAGTTCTTC. This chain links TRBV18 with TRBJ2-1; D unclear. V was pared by 3 bases and J by 5 bases, with 11 bases between. CDR1 is KGHSH, CDR2 LQKENI, per germline. The CDR3 is 14 residues long.

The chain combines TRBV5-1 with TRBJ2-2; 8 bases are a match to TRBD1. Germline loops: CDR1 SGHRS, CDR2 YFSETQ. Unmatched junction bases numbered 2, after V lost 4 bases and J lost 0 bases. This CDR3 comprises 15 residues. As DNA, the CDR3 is TGCGCCAGCAGCCAGGGGGCTTCGAACACCGGGGAGCTGTTTTTT. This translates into CASSQGASNTGELFF.

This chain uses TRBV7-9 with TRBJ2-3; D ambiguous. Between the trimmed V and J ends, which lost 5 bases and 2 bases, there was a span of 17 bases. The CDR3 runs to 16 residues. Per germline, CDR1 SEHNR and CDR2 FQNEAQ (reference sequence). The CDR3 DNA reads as TGTGCCAGCAGCCCCTTCGGGCAGGAGCTCACAGATACGCAGTATTTT. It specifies CASSPFGQELTDTQYF.

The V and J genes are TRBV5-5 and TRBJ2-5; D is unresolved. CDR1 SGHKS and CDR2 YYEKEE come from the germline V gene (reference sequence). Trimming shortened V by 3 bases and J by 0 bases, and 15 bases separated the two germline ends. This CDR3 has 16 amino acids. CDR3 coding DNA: TGTGCCAGCAGCTCACAGCCCCACCCCAACCAAGAGACCCAGTACTTC. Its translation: CASSSQPHPNQETQYF.

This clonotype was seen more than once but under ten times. The CDR3 reads CASSQVTTGEQYF. DNA for the CDR3: TGTGCCAGCAGCCAAGTTACAACGGGAGAGCAGTACTTC. The chain links TRBV14 to TRBJ2-7; perhaps TRBD2 as D (5 bases). The CDR3 is made up of 13 amino acids. Germline V gives CDR1 SGHDN, CDR2 FVKESK. Trimming took off 1 base at V and 7 bases at J, with 11 bases between the two ends. The full variable domain, in which reference TRBV14 and TRBJ2-7 provide the parts outside the CDR3, is EAGVTQFPSHSVIEKGQTVTLRCDPISGHDNLYWYRRVMGKEIKFLLHFVKESKQDESGMPNNRFLAERTGGTYSTLKVQPAELEDSGVYFCASSQVTTGEQYFGPGTRLTVT.

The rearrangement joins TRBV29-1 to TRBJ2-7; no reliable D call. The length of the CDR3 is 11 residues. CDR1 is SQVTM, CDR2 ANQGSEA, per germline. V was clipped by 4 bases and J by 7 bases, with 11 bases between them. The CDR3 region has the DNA TGCAGCGTTGTCTTTAGCCGGGAGCAGTACTTC. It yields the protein CSVVFSREQYF.

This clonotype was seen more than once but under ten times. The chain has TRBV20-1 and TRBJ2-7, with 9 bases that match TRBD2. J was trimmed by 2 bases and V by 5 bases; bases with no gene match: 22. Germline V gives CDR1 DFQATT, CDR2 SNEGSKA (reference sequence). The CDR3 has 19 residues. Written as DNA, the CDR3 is TGCAGTGCTCCCGCACAACAAGGCGGGAGGGCCATCCCAACCTACGAGCAGTACTTC. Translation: CSAPAQQGGRAIPTYEQYF.

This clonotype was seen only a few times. The CDR3 DNA is TGCAGTGCGAGGAGACAGTCTCCGATTTACGAGCAGTACTTC. It specifies CSARRQSPIYEQYF. The chain combines TRBV20-1 with TRBJ2-7; a weak D match, TRBD1 (5 bases). CDR1 and CDR2 from the germline V gene are DFQATT and SNEGSKA (reference sequence). The CDR3 has 14 amino acids. V lost 6 bases and J lost 4, with 19 bases in between.

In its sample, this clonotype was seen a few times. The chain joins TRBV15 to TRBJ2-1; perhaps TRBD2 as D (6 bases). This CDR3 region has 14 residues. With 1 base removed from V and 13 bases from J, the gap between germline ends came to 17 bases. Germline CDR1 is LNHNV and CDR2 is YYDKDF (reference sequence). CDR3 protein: CATSRGVAAEGQFF. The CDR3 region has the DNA TGTGCCACCAGCAGAGGGGTGGCGGCGGAGGGACAGTTCTTC.

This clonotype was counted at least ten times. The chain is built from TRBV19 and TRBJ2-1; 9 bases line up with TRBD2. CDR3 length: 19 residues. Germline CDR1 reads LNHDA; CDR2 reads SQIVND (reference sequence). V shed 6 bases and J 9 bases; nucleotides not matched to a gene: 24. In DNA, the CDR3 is TGTGCCAGTAGAACTGGGTGGGTAGCGGGAGATTCGAAGTCGACTGAGCAGTTCTTC. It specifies CASRTGWVAGDSKSTEQFF.

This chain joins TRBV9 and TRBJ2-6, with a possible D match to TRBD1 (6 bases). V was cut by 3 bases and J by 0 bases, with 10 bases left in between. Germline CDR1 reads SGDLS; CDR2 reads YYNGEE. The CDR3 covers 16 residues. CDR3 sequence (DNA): TGTGCCAGCAGCGCGGGACACAACTCTGGGGCCAACGTCCTGACTTTC. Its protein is CASSAGHNSGANVLTF.

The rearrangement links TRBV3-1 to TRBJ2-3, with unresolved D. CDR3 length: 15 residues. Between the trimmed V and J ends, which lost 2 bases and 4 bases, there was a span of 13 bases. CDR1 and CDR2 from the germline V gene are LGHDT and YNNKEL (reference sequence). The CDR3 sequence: CASSQSGLPADTQYF. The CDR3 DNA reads TGTGCCAGCAGCCAATCCGGCCTTCCGGCAGATACGCAGTATTTT.

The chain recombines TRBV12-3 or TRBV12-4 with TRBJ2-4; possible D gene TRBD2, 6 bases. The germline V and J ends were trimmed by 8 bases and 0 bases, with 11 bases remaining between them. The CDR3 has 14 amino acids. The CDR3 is CASGTPIAKNIQYF. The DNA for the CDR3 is TGTGCCAGCGGGACTCCCATAGCCAAAAACATTCAGTACTTC.

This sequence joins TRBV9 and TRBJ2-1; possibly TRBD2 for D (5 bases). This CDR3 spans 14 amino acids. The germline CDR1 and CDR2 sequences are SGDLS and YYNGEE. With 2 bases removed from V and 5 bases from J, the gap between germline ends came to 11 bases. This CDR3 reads CASSVDSLDNEQFF. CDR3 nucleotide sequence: TGTGCCAGCAGCGTGGACTCATTGGACAATGAGCAGTTCTTC.

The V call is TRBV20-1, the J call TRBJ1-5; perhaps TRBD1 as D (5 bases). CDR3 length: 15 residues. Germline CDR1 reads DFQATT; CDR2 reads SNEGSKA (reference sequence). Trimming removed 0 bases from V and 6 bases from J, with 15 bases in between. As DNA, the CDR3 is TGCAGTGCTAGAGACCCCCAGGGAGAGACTCAGCCCCAGCATTTT. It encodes CSARDPQGETQPQHF.

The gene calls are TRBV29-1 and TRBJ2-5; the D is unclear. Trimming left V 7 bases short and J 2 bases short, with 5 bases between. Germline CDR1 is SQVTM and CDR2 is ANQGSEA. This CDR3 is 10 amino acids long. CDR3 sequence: CSGGQETQYF. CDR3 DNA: TGCAGCGGAGGACAAGAGACCCAGTACTTC.

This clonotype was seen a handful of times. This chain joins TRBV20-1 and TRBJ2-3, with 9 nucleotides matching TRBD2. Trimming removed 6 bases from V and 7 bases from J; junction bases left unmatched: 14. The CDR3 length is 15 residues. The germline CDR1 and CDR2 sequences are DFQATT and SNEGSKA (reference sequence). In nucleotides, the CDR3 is TGCAGTGCCAGGGGGGCTAGCGGGGATACCTATACGCAGTATTTT. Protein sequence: CSARGASGDTYTQYF.

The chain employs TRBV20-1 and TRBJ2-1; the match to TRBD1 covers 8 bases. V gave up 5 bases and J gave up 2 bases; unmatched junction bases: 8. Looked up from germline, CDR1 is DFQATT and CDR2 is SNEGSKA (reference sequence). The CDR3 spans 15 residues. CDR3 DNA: TGCAGTGCTCGATCCGGGACAGGTGCCTACAATGAGCAGTTCTTC. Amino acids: CSARSGTGAYNEQFF.

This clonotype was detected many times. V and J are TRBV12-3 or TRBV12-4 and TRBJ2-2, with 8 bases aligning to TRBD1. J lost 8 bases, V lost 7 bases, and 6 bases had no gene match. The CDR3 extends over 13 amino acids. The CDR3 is CASINRGFGELFF. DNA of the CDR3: TGTGCCAGCATTAACAGGGGGTTTGGGGAGCTGTTTTTT.

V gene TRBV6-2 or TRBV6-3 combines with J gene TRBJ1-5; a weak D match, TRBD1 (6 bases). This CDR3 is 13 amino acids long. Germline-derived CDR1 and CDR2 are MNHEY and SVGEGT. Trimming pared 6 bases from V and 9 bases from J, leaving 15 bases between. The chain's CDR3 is CASSSGARGPQHF. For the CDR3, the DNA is TGTGCCAGCAGCTCAGGGGCCAGGGGGCCCCAGCATTTT.

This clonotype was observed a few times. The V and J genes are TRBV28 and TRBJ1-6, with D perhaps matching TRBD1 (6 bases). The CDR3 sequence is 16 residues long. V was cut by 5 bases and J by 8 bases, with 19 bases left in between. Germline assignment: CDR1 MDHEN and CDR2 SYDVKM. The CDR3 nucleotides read TGTGCCAGCAGTATATCGGGGGGCAGTCTATATTCACCCCTCCACTTT. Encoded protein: CASSISGGSLYSPLHF.

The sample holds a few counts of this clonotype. The CDR3 protein is CAITPGLAETQYF. In DNA form, the CDR3 reads TGTGCCATCACTCCCGGACTAGCGGAGACCCAGTACTTC. The chain joins TRBV10-3 to TRBJ2-5; 9 bases align to TRBD2. V was clipped by 7 bases and J by 5 bases; unmatched bases: 5. The CDR3 has 13 amino acids. Germline V gene sequence: CDR1 ENHRY, CDR2 SYGVKD.

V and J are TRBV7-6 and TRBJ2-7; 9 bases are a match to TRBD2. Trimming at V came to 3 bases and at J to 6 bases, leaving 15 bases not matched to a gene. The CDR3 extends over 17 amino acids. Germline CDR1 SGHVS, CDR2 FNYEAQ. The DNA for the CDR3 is TGTGCCAGCAGCTTCCATACAACTATGGCGGGAGGGCGCGAGCAGTACTTC. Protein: CASSFHTTMAGGREQYF.